These 32 T cell receptor beta chains were all obtained from the same sample, sequenced in a study of tumor-infiltrating lymphocytes in primary liver carcinoma. From about 0.45 ug total RNA, TCR beta cDNA was generated with a primer in the constant region. ARM-PCR, slightly modified, supplied the TCR beta libraries through three nested multiplex PCR rounds. Researchers ran the first two PCR rounds for roughly 11 cycles each with TRBV1-TRBV30 forward primers and a C-beta reverse primer. TCRdb re-called the multiplex PCR reads with MiXCR, one entry per CDR3 protein. Counted here are about 100,000 distinct CDR3 sequences, approximately 68% occurring once; the ten biggest clones make up more than 25%. Joint extraction of RNA and DNA used roughly 19-33 mg of bulk tissue that was unsorted. Input material: tumor-adjacent normal liver tissue. The receptors were gathered from a man between 40 and 49 years old with primary liver carcinoma and hepatitis B virus infection.

As regards this clonotype: An end of the junction differs from the germline gene, which may be a read error. This chain connects TRBV29-1 to TRBJ1-4; no firm D call. Germline CDR1 is SQVTM and CDR2 is ANQGSEA. The CDR3 loop spans 14 amino acids. The CDR3, as DNA: TGCAACGTTGGAGTGACCTCTACTAATGAACAACTGTTTTTT. Its translation is CNVGVTSTNEQLFF.

With respect to this clonotype: The junction shows a germline mismatch at one end, possibly a read error. J is TRBJ1-6 and V is TRBV7-8; 7 bases line up with TRBD1. CDR1 and CDR2 from the germline V gene are SGHVS and FQNEAQ. The CDR3 runs 17 residues. The CDR3 bases are TGTGCCAGCAGCTTAGTGGTAGGGGGCCTCTATAAATCACCCCTCCACTTT. Residues: CASSLVVGGLYKSPLHF.

This clonotype turned up a few times. The CDR3 nucleotides read TGTGCCAGCAGCTTTAACCGGGGGCAGGAGACCCAGTACTTC. Translated, it gives CASSFNRGQETQYF. This chain uses TRBV11-1 with TRBJ2-5, with D possibly called TRBD1 or TRBD2 (6 bases each). Germline lookup yields CDR1 SGHAT and CDR2 FQDESV (reference sequence). V gave up 3 bases and J gave up 5 bases, with 13 bases separating them. CDR3 length equals 14 residues.

Details on this clonotype: A read error may explain this, as a much larger clone is one base away. This rearrangement joins TRBV28 to TRBJ1-6; D call uncertain. CDR3 length: 16 residues. Per the germline V gene, CDR1 is MDHEN and CDR2 is SYDVKM. CDR3 residues: CASKPGGISYISPLHF. As DNA, the CDR3 is TGTGCCAGCAAACCAGGAGGGATCTCCTATATTTCACCCCTCCACTTT.

This clonotype turned up a few times. A junction boundary mismatches the germline segment, possibly from a read error. The V call is TRBV11-2, the J call TRBJ2-7; maybe TRBD2 (5 bases). The CDR3 totals 17 residues. Germline CDR1 and CDR2: SGHAT and FQNNGV. The CDR3 is CVSILDFGIPSSYEQYF. In DNA, the CDR3 is TGTGTCAGCATCTTAGACTTCGGGATACCCAGCTCCTACGAGCAGTACTTC.

This clonotype is a singleton in its sample. Just one base apart from a much larger clone, this may be a read error. The chain employs TRBV10-3 and TRBJ1-2; D is unclear. This CDR3 has 13 amino acids. Per germline, CDR1 ENHRY and CDR2 SYGVKD. V was pared by 4 bases and J by 7 bases, with 13 bases between. In DNA, the CDR3 is TGTGCCATCAGTGGGGTACGCGGTGGTGGCTACACCTTC. Its translation: CAISGVRGGGYTF.

To note about this clonotype: An end of the junction differs from the germline gene, which may be a read error. The chain couples TRBV11-2 to TRBJ2-7, with D hard to call. Germline V CDR1 and CDR2: SGHAT, FQNNGV. The length of the CDR3 is 15 residues. The CDR3 spells CPSSLSTPGTYEQYF. The CDR3 region has the DNA TGTCCCAGCAGCTTAAGTACTCCTGGCACCTACGAGCAGTACTTC.

This clonotype was counted at least ten times. One junction end disagrees with the germline gene, perhaps due to a read error. J is TRBJ2-1 and V is TRBV29-1, with 8 bases aligning to TRBD2. This CDR3 is 13 amino acids long. Germline V lookup: CDR1 SQVTM, CDR2 ANQGSEA. The CDR3 is CSASGGSRNGQFF. CDR3 sequence (DNA): TGCAGTGCGAGCGGGGGCAGTCGCAATGGGCAGTTCTTC.

This clonotype was seen ten or more times. A read error may account for a junction end that differs from germline. The chain is built from TRBV12-3 or TRBV12-4 and TRBJ2-2; no reliable D call. The CDR3 runs 11 residues. CDR3 amino acids: CASYTPGELFF. DNA of the CDR3: TGTGCCAGCTATACGCCCGGTGAGCTGTTTTTT.

In this sample, this clonotype turned up once. The chain uses TRBV11-2 and TRBJ2-1; TRBD2 is a possible D gene (6 bases). The germline V gene has CDR1 SGHAT and CDR2 FQNNGV. The CDR3 is 15 amino acids. V was pared by 7 bases and J by 3 bases, with 16 bases between. CDR3 region: CASNLLVGGYNEQFF. For the CDR3, the DNA is TGTGCCAGCAACCTATTAGTGGGGGGCTACAATGAGCAGTTCTTC.

In this sample, this clonotype turned up many times. This chain links TRBV29-1 with TRBJ2-3; D is possibly TRBD1 (6 bases). V lost 6 bases, J lost 0 bases, and 13 bases lay in between. In germline, CDR1 is SQVTM, CDR2 ANQGSEA. The CDR3 has 14 amino acids. DNA for the CDR3: TGCAGCGTCCCTGGGGGCACCAGCACAGATACGCAGTATTTT. Protein product: CSVPGGTSTDTQYF.

Note on this clonotype: No conserved phenylalanine or tryptophan is present at the end of the CDR3, so a read error is the likely explanation. V is TRBV29-1 and J is TRBJ2-7; possible D gene TRBD1, 6 bases. The germline gives CDR1 SQVTM, CDR2 ANQGSEA. The CDR3 covers 12 residues. This chain's CDR3 is CSVEGQRYEQYY. The DNA of the CDR3 is TGCAGCGTCGAAGGACAGCGCTACGAGCAGTACTAT.

As concerns this clonotype: This could be a read error, since a much larger clone is one nucleotide away. This chain uses TRBV10-3 with TRBJ1-5; D is perhaps TRBD1 (5 bases). Germline lookup yields CDR1 ENHRY and CDR2 SYGVKD. CDR3 length equals 13 residues. For the CDR3, the DNA is TGTGCCATCAGTAATCAGGGACTTCAGCACCAGCATTTT. Amino acids: CAISNQGLQHQHF.

Of note for this clonotype: At one of its ends the junction is not consistent with the germline gene, which may arise from a read error. V is TRBV2 and J is TRBJ2-3, with TRBD2 as a possible D gene (6 bases). The CDR3 runs 13 residues. Germline V CDR1 and CDR2: SNHLY, FYNNEI. The CDR3 DNA reads as TGTGCCAGAAGTGAAGCGACTAGGGGTACGCATTATTTT. This sequence encodes CARSEATRGTHYF.

Of note for this clonotype: Mismatch with germline at one junction end may stem from a read error. The chain is built from TRBV10-2 and TRBJ1-4; D gene unclear. The CDR3 has 17 residues. CDR1 is WSHSY and CDR2 is SAAADI in the germline V gene. The CDR3 loop is CASGRRSLQATNKKLFF. The CDR3 region has the DNA TGCGCCAGCGGCAGAAGAAGTCTCCAAGCAACTAATAAAAAACTGTTTTTT.

The chain employs TRBV28 and TRBJ2-2; the D gene is possibly TRBD1 (5 bases). V gave up 7 bases and J gave up 5 bases, with 26 bases separating them. CDR1 is MDHEN and CDR2 is SYDVKM in the germline V gene. CDR3 size: 18 residues. The CDR3 reads CASTDARTDQGRTGELFF. The CDR3 DNA reads as TGTGCCAGCACCGACGCGCGGACGGACCAGGGTAGGACCGGGGAGCTGTTTTTT.

This chain joins TRBV11-2 and TRBJ2-1, with D perhaps TRBD1 (7 bases). The CDR3 has 16 residues. Deletions cut 4 bases from V and 11 bases from J, with 24 bases between. Germline lookup yields CDR1 SGHAT and CDR2 FQNNGV. The CDR3 nucleotides read TGTGCCAGCAGCTCGCGCCTCAGGGGGAGGATCTATAAGCAGTTCTTC. Translating gives CASSSRLRGRIYKQFF.

Many counts were recorded for this clonotype. The chain couples TRBV7-9 to TRBJ1-2, with a weak D call TRBD1 (6 bases). The CDR3 covers 15 residues. Germline CDR1 and CDR2: SEHNR and FQNEAQ (reference sequence). Trimming cost V 5 bases and J 3 bases, with 16 bases left between them. The CDR3 loop is CASSRGGRGDYGYTF. Here the CDR3 DNA reads TGTGCCAGCAGCCGAGGGGGGAGAGGGGACTATGGCTACACCTTC.

V and J are TRBV7-3 and TRBJ2-1, with a tentative D call TRBD2 (5 bases). CDR3 size: 15 residues. The V and J ends lost 5 bases and 3 bases respectively, with 14 bases between them. Germline-derived CDR1 and CDR2 are SGHTA and FQGTGA. The CDR3 nucleotides read TGTGCCAGCAGCCTGGACCTAGGACTCTACAATGAGCAGTTCTTC. This encodes CASSLDLGLYNEQFF.

The rearrangement uses TRBV7-9 and TRBJ2-6, with D possibly being TRBD1 or TRBD2 (5 bases each). This CDR3 contains 15 residues. CDR1 SEHNR and CDR2 FQNEAQ come from the germline V gene (reference sequence). V lost 7 bases and J 17 bases, leaving 27 bases between the germline ends. The CDR3 nucleotides read TGTGCCAGCACCGGGGAAGACTCTGGGGCCAACGTTGTGACTTTC. Protein sequence: CASTGEDSGANVVTF.

Note on this clonotype: A clone one base away is much larger, so this may be a read error. V is TRBV10-2 and J is TRBJ1-2; 9 bases match TRBD1. The CDR3 has 12 residues. CDR1 and CDR2 (germline): WSHSY, SAAADI. Trimming cost V 10 bases and J 8 bases; bases outside gene matches: 8. The CDR3 DNA is TGCGCCAACAGGGGACAGGGTGTAGGCTACACCTTC. Protein product: CANRGQGVGYTF.

Details on this clonotype: The CDR3 does not end in the conserved phenylalanine or tryptophan, so this is likely a read error. The chain combines TRBV5-1 with TRBJ2-5, with TRBD1 identical over 7 bases. V gave up 4 bases and J gave up 2 bases; unmatched junction bases: 8. This CDR3 spans 15 amino acids. From germline, CDR1 is SGHRS and CDR2 YFSETQ. The CDR3 DNA reads TGCGCCAGCAGCCGAACGGGACAGCTACAAGAGACCCAGTACTCC. Amino acids: CASSRTGQLQETQYS.

As for this clonotype: Its ends do not fully match the called genes, so a read error is possible. The chain combines TRBV9 with TRBJ2-1; D possibly corresponds to TRBD1 (6 bases). Germline assignment: CDR1 SGDLS and CDR2 YYNGEE. The CDR3 runs 14 residues. This CDR3 reads CACSAGVTYNEQFF. The CDR3 DNA sequence: TGTGCCTGCAGCGCAGGGGTCACCTACAATGAGCAATTCTTC.

In its sample, this clonotype was seen once. A read error is likely, as this CDR3 ends without the conserved phenylalanine or tryptophan. Because the CDR3's place on the DNA is in doubt, the DNA is left out and the CDR3 is given as listed by TCRdb. This sequence joins TRBV29-1 and TRBJ1-5; the tabulated D call, TRBD1, remains unverified against the DNA. Per germline, CDR1 SQVTM and CDR2 ANQGSEA. The CDR3 length is 15 residues, termini included. The CDR3 loop reads CSVATGGGNNQPLHL.

In its sample, this clonotype was seen a few times. This sequence may be a read error, since a much larger clone differs from it by one base. V is TRBV6-5 and J is TRBJ2-7, with 7 bases lining up with TRBD1. The CDR3 sequence is 14 residues long. The ends lost 8 bases at V and 2 bases at J; junction bases unmatched: 9. Germline CDR1 reads MNHEY; CDR2 reads SVGAGI. CDR3 amino acids: CASGRDSRPYEQYF. The CDR3 DNA reads TGTGCCAGCGGTCGGGACAGCCGCCCCTACGAGCAGTACTTC.

Comment on this clonotype: An end of the junction does not agree with germline; a read error may underlie this. V and J are TRBV11-2 and TRBJ1-4, with TRBD1 as a possible D gene (6 bases). The CDR3 has 14 amino acids. Germline V lookup: CDR1 SGHAT, CDR2 FQNNGV. For the CDR3, the DNA is TGCACCAGCACCCACAGGGTGGGGCGAGAAAAACTGTTTTTT. Amino acid sequence: CTSTHRVGREKLFF.

Concerning this clonotype: The junction shows a germline mismatch at one end, possibly a read error. The chain recombines TRBV29-1 with TRBJ1-1; D uncertain. From germline, CDR1 is SQVTM and CDR2 ANQGSEA. The CDR3 covers 15 residues. DNA for the CDR3: TGCAACGTTGAAGCGGGGTGGGGAATGAACACTGAAGCTTTCTTC. As protein: CNVEAGWGMNTEAFF.

The CDR3 region has the DNA TGTGCCAGCAGCTCCTTGGGTAGCACCAATGAGCAGTTCTTC. Translated: CASSSLGSTNEQFF. V is TRBV11-3 and J is TRBJ2-1; no definite D call. The germline V gene has CDR1 SGHNT and CDR2 YENEEA. Trimming pared 4 bases from V and 6 bases from J, leaving 13 bases between. The CDR3 extends over 14 amino acids.

The table lists this clonotype with many counts. This rearrangement joins TRBV6-5 to TRBJ2-3; D is possibly TRBD2 (6 bases). Germline V gene data show CDR1 as MNHEY and CDR2 as SVGAGI. Trimming stripped 5 bases from V and 4 bases from J, with 10 bases between. The CDR3 runs to 13 residues. The CDR3 protein is CASSKTRADTQYF. The CDR3 bases are TGTGCCAGCAGTAAGACTAGGGCAGATACGCAGTATTTT.

Only a few counts were recorded for this clonotype. The chain recombines TRBV5-1 with TRBJ2-7; D possibly matches TRBD1 or TRBD2 (5 bases each). The V end was cut by 5 bases, the J end by 5 bases, with 17 bases between. The CDR3 is 14 residues long. Germline V CDR1 and CDR2: SGHRS, YFSETQ. For the CDR3, the DNA is TGCGCCAGCAGTGCTGGGACGGACGACGACGAGCAGTACTTC. Its translation: CASSAGTDDDEQYF. Full variable domain (rest looked up from reference TRBV5-1 and TRBJ2-7): KAGVTQTPRYLIKTRGQQVTLSCSPISGHRSVSWYQQTPGQGLQFLFEYFSETQRNKGNFPGRFSGRQFSNSRSEMNVSTLELGDSALYLCASSAGTDDDEQYFGPGTRLTVT.

With regard to this clonotype: The CDR3 ends on some other residue instead of the conserved phenylalanine or tryptophan, so this is likely a read error. The J gene is TRBJ1-2, the V gene TRBV29-1; D not resolved. The CDR3 has 14 amino acids. Germline CDR1 is SQVTM and CDR2 is ANQGSEA. V lost 6 bases and J lost 7, with 21 bases in between. CDR3 coding DNA: TGCAGCGTGTACAGCCCCAATGACCACTGTGGCTACACCTTA. It specifies CSVYSPNDHCGYTL.

In regard to this clonotype: The CDR3 ends on some other residue instead of the conserved phenylalanine or tryptophan, so this is likely a read error. The genes are TRBV14 and TRBJ2-1; TRBD2 might be the D (6 bases). The CDR3 is made up of 15 amino acids. Looked up from germline, CDR1 is SGHDN and CDR2 is FVKESK. Trimming stripped 3 bases from V and 4 bases from J, with 13 bases between. The DNA of the CDR3 is TGTGCCAGCAGCCACCCTGGGGGAGGTTACAATGAGCAGTTCTCC. Its translation is CASSHPGGGYNEQFS.